The source of this TCR beta chain is a study of metastatic and nonmetastatic thyroid tumors (dated by TCRdb to about 2020). Regarding the study in general: For patients with malignant and with benign thyroid disease, the researchers compared repertoires between peripheral blood samples and tumor or nodule tissue samples.

Points the paper makes about the study in general: In both blood and tumor samples, malignant tumors were reported to have significantly higher TCR beta diversity than benign nodules.

This clone is deemed medium-sized (0.01 to 0.1%). The antigen it binds to is not known. It has no much larger one-base neighbor in the sample; base qualities were not kept. No treatment had been received by any patient before thyroid surgery. Patient clinical samples collected from about 2011 to 2019 were retrospectively analysed using T-cell receptor beta sequencing. Based on the germline V gene, the CDR1 and CDR2 sequences are LGHNA and YSLEER. V is pared back by 0 bases and J by 5 bases, with 20 bases lying between the germline termini. The CDR3 holds 18 amino acids from the cysteine to the phenylalanine. The retained sequence is limited to the CDR3, 54 bases, with the frame set at the first base. Receptors were amplified or captured by PCR. The reads were generated on an Illumina HiSeq 4000. High-throughput sequencing was used to profile the CDR3 region of the TCR beta-chain in every patient. The authors processed their data as follows. A classifier to discriminate distant-metastatic papillary thyroid cancer patients was built from CDR3 differences across clinicopathological groups. The Shannon index was used to measure repertoire diversity, and the Morisita-Horn index was used to measure how similar tumor and blood repertoires were. TCRdb took the public reads, trimmed them with fastp at Q25, ran MiXCR for clone calling and kept in-frame beta chains. TCRdb's processing, not the study's, gives the V and J calls here. The sample table contains about 17,000 clones; only one count was recorded for approximately 27% of them. Of the sample, roughly 15% is held by the ten largest clones.

The sequence is built from TRBV4-3 and TRBJ1-5; perhaps TRBD1 is the D gene, with 6 bases matching. This clonotype was obtained from a female donor with papillary thyroid cancer or a benign thyroid nodule (not recorded which). Some clones in this sample may be carry-over from other donors' samples. Sequencing was done on a sample of tumor tissue. CDR3 region: CASSQDPISGVSDQPQHF. In nucleotide form, the sequence is TGCGCCAGCAGCCAAGATCCTATTTCAGGGGTGAGTGATCAGCCCCAGCATTTT.